One TCR beta chain is described in this entry. The data originate from a study of control samples from healthy donors and cancer patients. V lost 2 bases, J lost 2 bases, and 9 bases lay in between. The CDR3 contains 14 residues. Germline V gives CDR1 SGHNT, CDR2 YYREEE (reference sequence). This table comes from immunoSEQ multiplex PCR, and its TCRdb copy is limited to in-frame clones, with some not included. The sample has about 95,000 clones, around 81% seen once. Sequenced material: blood. V is TRBV5-4 and J is TRBJ2-3; D gene ambiguous. This clonotype was obtained from a man aged 25 to 40 in good health. CDR3 loop: CASSFRSFTDTQYF. The CDR3 coding sequence is TGTGCCAGCAGCTTTCGTAGCTTCACAGATACGCAGTATTTT.